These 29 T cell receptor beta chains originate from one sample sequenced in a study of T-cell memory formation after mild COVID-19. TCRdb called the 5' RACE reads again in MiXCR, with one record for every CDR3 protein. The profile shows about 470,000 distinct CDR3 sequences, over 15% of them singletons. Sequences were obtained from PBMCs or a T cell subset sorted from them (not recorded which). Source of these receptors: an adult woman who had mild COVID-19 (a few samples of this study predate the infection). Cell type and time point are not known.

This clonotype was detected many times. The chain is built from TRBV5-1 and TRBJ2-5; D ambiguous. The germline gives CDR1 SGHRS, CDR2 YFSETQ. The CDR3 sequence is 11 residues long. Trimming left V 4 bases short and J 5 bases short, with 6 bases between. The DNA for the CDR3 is TGCGCCAGCAGCGAACGGGAGACCCAGTACTTC. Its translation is CASSERETQYF.

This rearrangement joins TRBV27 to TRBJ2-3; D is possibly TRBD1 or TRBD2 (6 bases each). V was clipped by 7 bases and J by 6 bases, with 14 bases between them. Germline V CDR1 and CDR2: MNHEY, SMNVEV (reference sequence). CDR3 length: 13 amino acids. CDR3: CASTHGGGDTQYF. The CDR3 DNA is TGTGCCAGCACACACGGGGGCGGCGATACGCAGTATTTT.

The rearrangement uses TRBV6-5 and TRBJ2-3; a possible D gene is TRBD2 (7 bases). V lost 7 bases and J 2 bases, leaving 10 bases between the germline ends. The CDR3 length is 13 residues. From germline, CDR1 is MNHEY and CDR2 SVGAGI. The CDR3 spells CASTGGPTDTQYF. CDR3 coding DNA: TGTGCCAGCACCGGGGGGCCCACAGATACGCAGTATTTT.

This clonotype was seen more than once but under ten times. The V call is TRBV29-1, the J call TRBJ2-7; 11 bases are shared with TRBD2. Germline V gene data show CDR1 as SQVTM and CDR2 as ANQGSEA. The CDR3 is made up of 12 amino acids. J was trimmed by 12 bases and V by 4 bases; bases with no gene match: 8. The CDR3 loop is CSVGGLAGGLYF. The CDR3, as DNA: TGCAGCGTTGGCGGGCTAGCGGGAGGTCTGTACTTC.

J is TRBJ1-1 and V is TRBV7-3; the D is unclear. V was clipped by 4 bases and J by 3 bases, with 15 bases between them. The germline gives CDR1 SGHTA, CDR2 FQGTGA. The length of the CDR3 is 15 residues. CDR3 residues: CASSSNRGWDTEAFF. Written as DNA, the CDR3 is TGTGCCAGCAGCTCTAACAGAGGATGGGACACTGAAGCTTTCTTT. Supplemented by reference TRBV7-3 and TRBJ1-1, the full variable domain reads GAGVSQTPSNKVTEKGKYVELRCDPISGHTALYWYRQSLGQGPEFLIYFQGTGAADDSGLPNDRFFAVRPEGSVSTLKIQRTERGDSAVYLCASSSNRGWDTEAFFGQGTRLTVV.

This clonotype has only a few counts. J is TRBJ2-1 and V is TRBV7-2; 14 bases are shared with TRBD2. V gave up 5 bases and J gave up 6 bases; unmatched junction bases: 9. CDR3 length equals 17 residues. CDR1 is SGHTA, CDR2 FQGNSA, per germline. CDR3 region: CASSLGLAGAGRNEQFF. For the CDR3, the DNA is TGTGCCAGCAGCCTGGGACTAGCGGGAGCCGGCCGCAATGAGCAGTTCTTC.

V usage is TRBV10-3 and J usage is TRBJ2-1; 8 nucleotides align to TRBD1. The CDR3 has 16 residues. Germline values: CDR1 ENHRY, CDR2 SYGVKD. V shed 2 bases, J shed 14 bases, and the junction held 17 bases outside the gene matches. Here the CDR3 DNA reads TGTGCCATCAGTGAGAGCGTCCAGGGGGCTCCTATCGGGAAGTTCTTC. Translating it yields CAISESVQGAPIGKFF.

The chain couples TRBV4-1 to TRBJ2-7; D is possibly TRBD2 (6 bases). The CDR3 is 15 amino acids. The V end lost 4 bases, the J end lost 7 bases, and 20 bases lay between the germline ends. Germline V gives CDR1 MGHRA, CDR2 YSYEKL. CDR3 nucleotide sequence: TGCGCCAGCAGCCCCAGCTGGGGGGAACGGGAAGAGCAGTACTTC. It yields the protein CASSPSWGEREEQYF.

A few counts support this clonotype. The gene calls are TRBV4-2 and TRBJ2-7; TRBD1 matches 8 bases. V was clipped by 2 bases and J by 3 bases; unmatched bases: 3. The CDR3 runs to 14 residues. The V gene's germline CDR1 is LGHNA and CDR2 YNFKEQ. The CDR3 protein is CASSQSQGGYEQYF. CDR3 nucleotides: TGTGCCAGCAGCCAATCACAGGGGGGCTACGAGCAGTACTTC.

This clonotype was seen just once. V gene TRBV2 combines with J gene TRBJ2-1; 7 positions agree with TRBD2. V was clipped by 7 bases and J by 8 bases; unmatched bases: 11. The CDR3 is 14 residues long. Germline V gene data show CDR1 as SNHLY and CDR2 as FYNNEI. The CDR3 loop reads CASTSGTTYDEQFF. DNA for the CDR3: TGTGCCAGCACCTCAGGGACTACCTATGATGAGCAGTTCTTC.

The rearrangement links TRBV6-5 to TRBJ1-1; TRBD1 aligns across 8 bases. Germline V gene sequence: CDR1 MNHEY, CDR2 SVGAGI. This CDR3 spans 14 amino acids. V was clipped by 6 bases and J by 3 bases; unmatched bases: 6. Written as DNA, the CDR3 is TGTGCCAGCAGACACGGGACAGGCCACACTGAAGCTTTCTTT. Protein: CASRHGTGHTEAFF.

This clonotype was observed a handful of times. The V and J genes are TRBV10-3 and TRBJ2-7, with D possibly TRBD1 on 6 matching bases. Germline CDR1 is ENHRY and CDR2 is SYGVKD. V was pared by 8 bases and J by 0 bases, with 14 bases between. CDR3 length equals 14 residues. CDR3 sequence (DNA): TGTGCCATCGGAGAGGGGGAGAGCTCCTACGAGCAGTACTTC. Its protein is CAIGEGESSYEQYF.

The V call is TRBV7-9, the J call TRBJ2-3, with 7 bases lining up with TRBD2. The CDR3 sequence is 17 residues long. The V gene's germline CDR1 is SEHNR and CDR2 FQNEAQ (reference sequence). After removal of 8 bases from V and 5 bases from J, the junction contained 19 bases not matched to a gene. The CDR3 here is CASLDPSRRGSGDTQYF. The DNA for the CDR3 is TGTGCCAGCCTTGACCCTAGTCGGCGGGGGTCGGGAGATACGCAGTATTTT.

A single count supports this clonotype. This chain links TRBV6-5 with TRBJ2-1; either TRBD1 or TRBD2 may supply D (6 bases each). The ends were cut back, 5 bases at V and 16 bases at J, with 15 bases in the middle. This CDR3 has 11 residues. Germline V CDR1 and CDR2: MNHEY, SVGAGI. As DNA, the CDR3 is TGTGCCAGCAGTAGGGGGGAAATGCGATTCTTC. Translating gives CASSRGEMRFF.

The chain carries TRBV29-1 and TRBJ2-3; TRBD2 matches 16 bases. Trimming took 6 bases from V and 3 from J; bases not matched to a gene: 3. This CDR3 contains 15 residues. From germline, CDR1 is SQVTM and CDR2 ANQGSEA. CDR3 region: CSVSGLAGGTDTQYF. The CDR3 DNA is TGCAGCGTGTCGGGACTAGCGGGAGGGACAGATACGCAGTATTTT.

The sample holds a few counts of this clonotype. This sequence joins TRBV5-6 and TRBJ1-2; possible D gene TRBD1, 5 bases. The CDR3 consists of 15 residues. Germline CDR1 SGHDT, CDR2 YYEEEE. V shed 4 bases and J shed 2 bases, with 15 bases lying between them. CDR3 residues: CASSPTAMPNYGYTF. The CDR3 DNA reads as TGTGCCAGCAGCCCGACAGCAATGCCGAACTATGGCTACACCTTC.

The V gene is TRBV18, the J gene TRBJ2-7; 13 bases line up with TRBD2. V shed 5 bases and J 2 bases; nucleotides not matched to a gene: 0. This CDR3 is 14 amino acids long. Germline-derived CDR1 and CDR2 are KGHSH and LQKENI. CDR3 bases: TGTGCCAGCTCAGGACTAGCGGGGGCCTACGAGCAGTACTTC. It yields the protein CASSGLAGAYEQYF.

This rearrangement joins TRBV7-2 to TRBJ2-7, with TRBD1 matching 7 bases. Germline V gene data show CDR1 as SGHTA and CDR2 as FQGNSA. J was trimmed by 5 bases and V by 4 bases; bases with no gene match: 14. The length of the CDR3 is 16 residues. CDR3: CASSSTPGQMANEQYF. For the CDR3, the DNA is TGTGCCAGCAGCTCGACCCCGGGACAGATGGCTAACGAGCAGTACTTC.

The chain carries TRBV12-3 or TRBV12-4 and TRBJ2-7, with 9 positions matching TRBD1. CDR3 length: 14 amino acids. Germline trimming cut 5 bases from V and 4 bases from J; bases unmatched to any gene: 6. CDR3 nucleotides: TGTGCCAGCAGTCCAACAGGGGGCATTTACGAGCAGTACTTC. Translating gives CASSPTGGIYEQYF.

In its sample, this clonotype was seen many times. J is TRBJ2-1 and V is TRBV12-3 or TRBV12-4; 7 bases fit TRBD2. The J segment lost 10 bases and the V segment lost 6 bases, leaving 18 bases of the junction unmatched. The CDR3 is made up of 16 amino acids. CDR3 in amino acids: CASRPYGGSDPGEQFF. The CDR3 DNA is TGTGCCAGCAGACCTTATGGCGGGAGTGATCCGGGGGAGCAGTTCTTC.

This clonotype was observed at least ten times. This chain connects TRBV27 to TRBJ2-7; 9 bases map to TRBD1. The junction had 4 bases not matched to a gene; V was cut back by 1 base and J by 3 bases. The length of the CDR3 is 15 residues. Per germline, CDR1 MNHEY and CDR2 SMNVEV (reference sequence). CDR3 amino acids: CASSLLGQGSYEQYF. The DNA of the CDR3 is TGTGCCAGCAGTTTATTAGGACAGGGGAGCTACGAGCAGTACTTC.

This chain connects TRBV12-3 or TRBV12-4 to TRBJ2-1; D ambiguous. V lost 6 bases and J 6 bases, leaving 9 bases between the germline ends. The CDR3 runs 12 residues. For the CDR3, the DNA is TGTGCCAGCAGATACGGTAGCAATGAGCAGTTCTTC. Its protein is CASRYGSNEQFF.

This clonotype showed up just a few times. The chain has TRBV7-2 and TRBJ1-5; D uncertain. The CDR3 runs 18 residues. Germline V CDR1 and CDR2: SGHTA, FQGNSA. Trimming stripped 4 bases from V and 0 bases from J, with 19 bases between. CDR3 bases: TGTGCCAGCAGCTCCTTAGAGGCAGCAGATCTTAGCAATCAGCCCCAGCATTTT. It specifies CASSSLEAADLSNQPQHF.

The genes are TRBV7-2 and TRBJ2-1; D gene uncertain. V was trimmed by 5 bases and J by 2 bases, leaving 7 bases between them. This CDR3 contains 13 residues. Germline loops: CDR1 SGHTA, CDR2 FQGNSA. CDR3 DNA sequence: TGTGCCAGCAGCCCGGTGGCCTACAATGAGCAGTTCTTC. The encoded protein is CASSPVAYNEQFF.

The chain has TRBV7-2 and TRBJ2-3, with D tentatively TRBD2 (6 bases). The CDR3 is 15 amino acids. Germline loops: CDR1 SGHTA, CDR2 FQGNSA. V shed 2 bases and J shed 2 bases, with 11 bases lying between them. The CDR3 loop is CASSLRLELTDTQYF. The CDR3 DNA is TGTGCCAGCAGCTTAAGACTAGAACTCACAGATACGCAGTATTTT.

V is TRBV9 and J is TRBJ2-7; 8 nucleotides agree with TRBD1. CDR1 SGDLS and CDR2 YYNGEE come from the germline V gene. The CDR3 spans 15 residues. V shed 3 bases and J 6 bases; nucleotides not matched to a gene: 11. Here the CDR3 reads CASSATTGAEGEQYF. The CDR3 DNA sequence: TGTGCCAGCAGCGCAACGACAGGGGCCGAGGGCGAGCAGTACTTC.

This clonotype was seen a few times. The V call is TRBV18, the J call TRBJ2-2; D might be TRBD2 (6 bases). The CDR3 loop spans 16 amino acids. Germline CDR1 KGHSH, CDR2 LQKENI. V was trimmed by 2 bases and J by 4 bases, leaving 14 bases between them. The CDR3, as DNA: TGTGCCAGCTCACCAATGGAGGGTAGCGCCACCGGGGAGCTGTTTTTT. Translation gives CASSPMEGSATGELFF.

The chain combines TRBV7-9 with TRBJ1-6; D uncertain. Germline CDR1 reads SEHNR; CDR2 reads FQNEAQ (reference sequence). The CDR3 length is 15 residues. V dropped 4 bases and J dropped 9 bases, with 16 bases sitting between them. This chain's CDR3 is CASSSRRERSSPLHF. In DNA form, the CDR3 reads TGTGCCAGCAGCTCAAGGAGGGAGCGGAGTTCACCCCTCCACTTT.

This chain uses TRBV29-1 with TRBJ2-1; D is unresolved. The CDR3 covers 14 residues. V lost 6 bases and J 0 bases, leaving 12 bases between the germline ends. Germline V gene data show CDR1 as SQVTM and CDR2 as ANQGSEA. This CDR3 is CSVSLFSSYNEQFF. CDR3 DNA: TGCAGCGTGAGCCTCTTTAGCTCCTACAATGAGCAGTTCTTC.